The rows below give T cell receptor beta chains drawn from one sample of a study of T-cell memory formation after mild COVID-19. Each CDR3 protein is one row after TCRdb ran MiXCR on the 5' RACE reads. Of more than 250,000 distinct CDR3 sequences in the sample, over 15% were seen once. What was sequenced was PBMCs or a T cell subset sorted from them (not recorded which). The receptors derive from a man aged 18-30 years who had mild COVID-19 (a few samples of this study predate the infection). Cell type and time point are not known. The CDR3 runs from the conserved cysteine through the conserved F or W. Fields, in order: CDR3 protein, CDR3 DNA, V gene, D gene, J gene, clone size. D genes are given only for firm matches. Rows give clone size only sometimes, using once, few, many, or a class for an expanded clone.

CDR3aa: CASRHLTGARDTEAFF
CDR3nt: TGTGCCAGCAGACACCTGACAGGGGCGAGGGACACTGAAGCTTTCTTT
v_gene: TRBV6-2/TRBV6-3
d_gene: TRBD1
j_gene: TRBJ1-1
abundance: .

CDR3aa: CASSSGGAYNEQFF
CDR3nt: TGTGCCAGCAGTAGCGGGGGGGCCTACAATGAGCAGTTCTTC
v_gene: TRBV12-3/TRBV12-4
d_gene: TRBD2
j_gene: TRBJ2-1
abundance: few

CDR3aa: CASSFGGGPSNTGELFF
CDR3nt: TGTGCCAGCAGTTTTGGCGGGGGCCCTTCGAACACCGGGGAGCTGTTTTTT
v_gene: TRBV28
d_gene: .
j_gene: TRBJ2-2
abundance: .

CDR3aa: CSVALSAQETQYF
CDR3nt: TGCAGCGTTGCGCTTAGCGCTCAAGAGACCCAGTACTTC
v_gene: TRBV29-1
d_gene: .
j_gene: TRBJ2-5
abundance: few

CDR3aa: CASSTDRSSYNEQFF
CDR3nt: TGTGCCAGCAGCACAGACAGGAGCTCCTACAATGAGCAGTTCTTC
v_gene: TRBV7-3
d_gene: .
j_gene: TRBJ2-1
abundance: .

CDR3aa: CASSLELNGYTF
CDR3nt: TGCGCCAGCAGCTTGGAGCTGAATGGCTACACCTTC
v_gene: TRBV5-1
d_gene: .
j_gene: TRBJ1-2
abundance: .

CDR3aa: CASSLSGTGQGYTF
CDR3nt: TGTGCCAGCAGCCTTTCCGGGACAGGACAAGGCTACACCTTC
v_gene: TRBV6-6
d_gene: TRBD1
j_gene: TRBJ1-2
abundance: few

CDR3aa: CAIRGRRAGDSNQPQHF
CDR3nt: TGTGCCATCAGGGGCCGCCGAGCAGGGGATAGCAATCAGCCCCAGCATTTT
v_gene: TRBV10-3
d_gene: .
j_gene: TRBJ1-5
abundance: few

CDR3aa: CASSSRTAPYEQYF
CDR3nt: TGTGCCAGCAGTTCCCGGACGGCCCCCTACGAGCAGTACTTC
v_gene: TRBV12-3/TRBV12-4
d_gene: .
j_gene: TRBJ2-7
abundance: many

CDR3aa: CASSLGLAYTDTQYF
CDR3nt: TGTGCCAGCAGCTTAGGGCTAGCGTATACAGATACGCAGTATTTT
v_gene: TRBV7-2
d_gene: .
j_gene: TRBJ2-3
abundance: many

CDR3aa: CASSVVVRTGELFF
CDR3nt: TGTGCCAGCAGTGTGGTAGTTAGGACCGGGGAGCTGTTTTTT
v_gene: TRBV28
d_gene: .
j_gene: TRBJ2-2
abundance: .

CDR3aa: CASRTSSTDTQYF
CDR3nt: TGCGCCAGCCGGACGTCTAGCACAGATACGCAGTATTTT
v_gene: TRBV5-1
d_gene: .
j_gene: TRBJ2-3
abundance: .

CDR3aa: CASSFRPGQDQPQHF
CDR3nt: TGCGCCAGCAGCTTTCGTCCGGGACAGGATCAGCCCCAGCATTTT
v_gene: TRBV5-1
d_gene: TRBD1
j_gene: TRBJ1-5
abundance: .

CDR3aa: CASSTSDRVGNQPQHF
CDR3nt: TGTGCCAGCAGCACCTCGGACAGGGTTGGTAATCAGCCCCAGCATTTT
v_gene: TRBV7-9
d_gene: TRBD1
j_gene: TRBJ1-5
abundance: few

CDR3aa: CASSGSGGEGYTF
CDR3nt: TGTGCCAGCAGCGGCTCCGGGGGTGAGGGCTACACCTTC
v_gene: TRBV7-3
d_gene: .
j_gene: TRBJ1-2
abundance: .

CDR3aa: CASSQDHGNLNQPQHF
CDR3nt: TGCGCCAGCAGCCAAGATCACGGGAACCTCAATCAGCCCCAGCATTTT
v_gene: TRBV4-1
d_gene: .
j_gene: TRBJ1-5
abundance: many

CDR3aa: CASSLGGQAFF
CDR3nt: TGTGCCAGCAGCTTGGGGGGGCAAGCTTTCTTT
v_gene: TRBV7-9
d_gene: .
j_gene: TRBJ1-1
abundance: few

CDR3aa: CASSGTGELFF
CDR3nt: TGTGCCAGCAGCGGAACCGGGGAGCTGTTTTTT
v_gene: TRBV6-6
d_gene: .
j_gene: TRBJ2-2
abundance: many

CDR3aa: CASSPPPGLAGGNTGELFF
CDR3nt: TGTGCCAGCAGTCCCCCCCCGGGACTAGCGGGGGGGAACACCGGGGAGCTGTTTTTT
v_gene: TRBV12-3/TRBV12-4
d_gene: TRBD2
j_gene: TRBJ2-2
abundance: once

CDR3aa: CASSSRSGQGLQTQYF
CDR3nt: TGTGCCAGCAGTTCGCGATCGGGACAGGGCCTCCAGACCCAGTACTTC
v_gene: TRBV12-3/TRBV12-4
d_gene: TRBD1
j_gene: TRBJ2-5
abundance: .

CDR3aa: CASSEYPNGNQPQHF
CDR3nt: TGTGCCAGCAGTGAATATCCAAATGGCAATCAGCCCCAGCATTTT
v_gene: TRBV6-1
d_gene: .
j_gene: TRBJ1-5
abundance: few

CDR3aa: CASSSAGNQETQYF
CDR3nt: TGCGCCAGCAGCTCGGCAGGGAACCAAGAGACCCAGTACTTC
v_gene: TRBV5-1
d_gene: .
j_gene: TRBJ2-5
abundance: many

CDR3aa: CASSLYSGALSEAFF
CDR3nt: TGTGCCAGCAGCTTGTACTCGGGTGCTCTTTCTGAAGCTTTCTTT
v_gene: TRBV5-8
d_gene: .
j_gene: TRBJ1-1
abundance: few

CDR3aa: CASTLTATNEKLFF
CDR3nt: TGCGCCAGCACTCTCACTGCAACTAATGAAAAACTGTTTTTT
v_gene: TRBV5-1
d_gene: .
j_gene: TRBJ1-4
abundance: .

CDR3aa: CAIPGPWADTQYF
CDR3nt: TGTGCCATTCCGGGACCATGGGCAGATACGCAGTATTTT
v_gene: TRBV10-3
d_gene: .
j_gene: TRBJ2-3
abundance: .

CDR3aa: CSVSGTGHGYTF
CDR3nt: TGCAGCGTTTCCGGGACAGGGCATGGCTACACCTTC
v_gene: TRBV29-1
d_gene: TRBD1
j_gene: TRBJ1-2
abundance: few

CDR3aa: CASSGQADYEQYF
CDR3nt: TGTGCCAGCAGTGGACAGGCGGACTACGAGCAGTACTTC
v_gene: TRBV6-5
d_gene: TRBD1
j_gene: TRBJ2-7
abundance: .

CDR3aa: CATSSAPGGYEQYF
CDR3nt: TGTGCCACCAGCAGCGCCCCTGGGGGTTACGAGCAGTACTTC
v_gene: TRBV15
d_gene: .
j_gene: TRBJ2-7
abundance: .

CDR3aa: CASSFLGGAKNIQYF
CDR3nt: TGTGCCAGCAGCTTCCTTGGGGGAGCCAAAAACATTCAGTACTTC
v_gene: TRBV7-9
d_gene: .
j_gene: TRBJ2-4
abundance: .

CDR3aa: CASMPLAVTYNEQFF
CDR3nt: TGTGCCAGTATGCCACTAGCGGTAACCTACAATGAGCAGTTCTTC
v_gene: TRBV6-6
d_gene: TRBD2
j_gene: TRBJ2-1
abundance: .

CDR3aa: CASSFHITGIHGYTF
CDR3nt: TGTGCCAGCAGTTTCCACATTACAGGTATCCACGGCTACACCTTC
v_gene: TRBV12-3/TRBV12-4
d_gene: .
j_gene: TRBJ1-2
abundance: few

CDR3aa: CASLLGGEGTGELFF
CDR3nt: TGTGCCAGCCTGCTGGGCGGGGAGGGAACCGGGGAGCTGTTTTTT
v_gene: TRBV7-8
d_gene: TRBD2
j_gene: TRBJ2-2
abundance: many

CDR3aa: CASSRGGDWDRNYEQYF
CDR3nt: TGCGCCAGCAGCCGCGGAGGGGACTGGGACAGAAACTACGAGCAGTACTTC
v_gene: TRBV5-1
d_gene: .
j_gene: TRBJ2-7
abundance: many

CDR3aa: CASSESPYSYEQYF
CDR3nt: TGCGCCAGCAGTGAGTCACCATATTCCTACGAGCAGTACTTC
v_gene: TRBV10-1
d_gene: .
j_gene: TRBJ2-7
abundance: few

CDR3aa: CSVEVGAQETQYF
CDR3nt: TGCAGCGTTGAAGTTGGGGCGCAAGAGACCCAGTACTTC
v_gene: TRBV29-1
d_gene: .
j_gene: TRBJ2-5
abundance: .

CDR3aa: CASRTMRTSGGQETQYF
CDR3nt: TGTGCCAGCAGGACCATGAGGACTAGCGGAGGTCAAGAGACCCAGTACTTC
v_gene: TRBV2
d_gene: TRBD2
j_gene: TRBJ2-5
abundance: .

CDR3aa: CSAREQGARETQYF
CDR3nt: TGCAGTGCTAGGGAACAGGGGGCGCGGGAGACCCAGTACTTC
v_gene: TRBV20-1
d_gene: TRBD1
j_gene: TRBJ2-5
abundance: few

CDR3aa: CASSPGAMGYGYTF
CDR3nt: TGTGCCAGCTCACCAGGGGCTATGGGCTATGGCTACACCTTC
v_gene: TRBV18
d_gene: .
j_gene: TRBJ1-2
abundance: few

CDR3aa: CASSDDMNQPQHF
CDR3nt: TGTGCCAGCAGCGATGATATGAATCAGCCCCAGCATTTT
v_gene: TRBV7-8
d_gene: .
j_gene: TRBJ1-5
abundance: .

CDR3aa: CSVEDDYEQYF
CDR3nt: TGCAGCGTTGAAGATGACTACGAGCAGTACTTC
v_gene: TRBV29-1
d_gene: .
j_gene: TRBJ2-7
abundance: few

CDR3aa: CSVRPSGLVTDTQYF
CDR3nt: TGCAGTGTCCGGCCTAGCGGTTTGGTGACAGATACGCAGTATTTT
v_gene: TRBV20-1
d_gene: TRBD2
j_gene: TRBJ2-3
abundance: .

CDR3aa: CASSSIYEQYF
CDR3nt: TGTGCCAGCAGCTCGATTTACGAGCAGTACTTC
v_gene: TRBV7-2
d_gene: .
j_gene: TRBJ2-7
abundance: .

CDR3aa: CASSYIRSGSSYEQYF
CDR3nt: TGTGCCAGCAGTTATATCAGGAGCGGGAGCTCCTACGAGCAGTACTTC
v_gene: TRBV6-2/TRBV6-3
d_gene: TRBD2
j_gene: TRBJ2-7
abundance: .

CDR3aa: CASSFDLLNRNYGYTF
CDR3nt: TGTGCCAGCAGCTTCGATCTTCTGAACAGGAACTATGGCTACACCTTC
v_gene: TRBV5-4
d_gene: .
j_gene: TRBJ1-2
abundance: .

CDR3aa: CASSLARAGEYNEQFF
CDR3nt: TGTGCCAGCAGCTTAGCGCGGGCCGGGGAATACAATGAGCAGTTCTTC
v_gene: TRBV7-8
d_gene: .
j_gene: TRBJ2-1
abundance: .

CDR3aa: CASSVGLAGETQYF
CDR3nt: TGTGCCAGCAGCGTAGGACTAGCGGGGGAGACCCAGTACTTC
v_gene: TRBV9
d_gene: TRBD2
j_gene: TRBJ2-5
abundance: few

CDR3aa: CASSSQGGLTNEKLFF
CDR3nt: TGTGCCAGCAGCTCACAGGGGGGGTTGACTAATGAAAAACTGTTTTTT
v_gene: TRBV5-4
d_gene: TRBD1
j_gene: TRBJ1-4
abundance: once

CDR3aa: CASSLVVREAFF
CDR3nt: TGTGCCAGCAGCTTAGTGGTCCGCGAAGCTTTCTTT
v_gene: TRBV7-8
d_gene: .
j_gene: TRBJ1-1
abundance: .

CDR3aa: CASSQDRASSYNEQFF
CDR3nt: TGCGCCAGCAGCCAAGATCGCGCTTCCTCCTACAATGAGCAGTTCTTC
v_gene: TRBV4-1
d_gene: .
j_gene: TRBJ2-1
abundance: few

CDR3aa: CASSQDGRRGQETQYF
CDR3nt: TGCGCCAGCAGCCAAGATGGTCGTCGGGGCCAAGAGACCCAGTACTTC
v_gene: TRBV4-3
d_gene: .
j_gene: TRBJ2-5
abundance: few

CDR3aa: CASSPPGGLANYGYTF
CDR3nt: TGTGCCAGCTCACCACCGGGGGGGCTAGCTAACTATGGCTACACCTTC
v_gene: TRBV18
d_gene: .
j_gene: TRBJ1-2
abundance: .

CDR3aa: CSASRISGNTIYF
CDR3nt: TGCAGTGCTAGCCGCATCTCTGGAAACACCATATATTTT
v_gene: TRBV20-1
d_gene: .
j_gene: TRBJ1-3
abundance: .

CDR3aa: CARSLGGRGQPQHF
CDR3nt: TGCGCCAGAAGCTTGGGTGGCAGGGGGCAGCCCCAGCATTTT
v_gene: TRBV5-1
d_gene: TRBD1
j_gene: TRBJ1-5
abundance: .

CDR3aa: CSAVQGNQPQHF
CDR3nt: TGCAGTGCTGTTCAGGGCAATCAGCCCCAGCATTTT
v_gene: TRBV20-1
d_gene: .
j_gene: TRBJ1-5
abundance: many

CDR3aa: CASSRLPSGQGYTGELFF
CDR3nt: TGCGCCAGCAGCCGTCTGCCGTCGGGACAGGGGTACACCGGGGAGCTGTTTTTT
v_gene: TRBV5-1
d_gene: TRBD1
j_gene: TRBJ2-2
abundance: .

CDR3aa: CASSLLGAINEKLFF
CDR3nt: TGTGCCAGCAGTTTATTGGGGGCGATTAATGAAAAACTGTTTTTT
v_gene: TRBV27
d_gene: .
j_gene: TRBJ1-4
abundance: .

CDR3aa: CASSPLIRDRVRDEQYF
CDR3nt: TGTGCCAGCAGCCCTCTAATCCGGGACAGGGTCCGTGACGAGCAGTACTTC
v_gene: TRBV7-9
d_gene: TRBD1
j_gene: TRBJ2-7
abundance: .

CDR3aa: CASSLARSSSIQYF
CDR3nt: TGCGCCAGCAGCTTGGCTCGGAGTTCTAGCATTCAGTACTTC
v_gene: TRBV5-1
d_gene: .
j_gene: TRBJ2-4
abundance: .

CDR3aa: CASSLSGARNTGELFF
CDR3nt: TGTGCCAGCAGCTTAAGCGGGGCCAGGAACACCGGGGAGCTGTTTTTT
v_gene: TRBV7-3
d_gene: .
j_gene: TRBJ2-2
abundance: .